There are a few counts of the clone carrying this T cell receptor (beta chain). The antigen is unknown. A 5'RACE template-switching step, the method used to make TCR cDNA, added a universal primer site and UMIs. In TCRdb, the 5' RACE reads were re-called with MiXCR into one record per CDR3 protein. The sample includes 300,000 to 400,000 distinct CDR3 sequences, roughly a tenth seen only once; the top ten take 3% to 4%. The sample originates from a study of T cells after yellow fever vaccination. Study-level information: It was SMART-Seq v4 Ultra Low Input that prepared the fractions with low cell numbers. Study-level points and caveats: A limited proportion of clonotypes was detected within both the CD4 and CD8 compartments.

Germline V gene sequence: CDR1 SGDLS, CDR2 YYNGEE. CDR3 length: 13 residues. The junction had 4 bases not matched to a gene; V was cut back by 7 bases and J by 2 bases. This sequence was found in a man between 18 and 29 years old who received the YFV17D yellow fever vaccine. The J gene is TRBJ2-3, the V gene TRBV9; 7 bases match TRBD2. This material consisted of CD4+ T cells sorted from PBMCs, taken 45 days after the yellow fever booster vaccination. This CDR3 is CASGEGATDTQYF. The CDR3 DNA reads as TGTGCCAGCGGGGAGGGTGCCACAGATACGCAGTATTTT.